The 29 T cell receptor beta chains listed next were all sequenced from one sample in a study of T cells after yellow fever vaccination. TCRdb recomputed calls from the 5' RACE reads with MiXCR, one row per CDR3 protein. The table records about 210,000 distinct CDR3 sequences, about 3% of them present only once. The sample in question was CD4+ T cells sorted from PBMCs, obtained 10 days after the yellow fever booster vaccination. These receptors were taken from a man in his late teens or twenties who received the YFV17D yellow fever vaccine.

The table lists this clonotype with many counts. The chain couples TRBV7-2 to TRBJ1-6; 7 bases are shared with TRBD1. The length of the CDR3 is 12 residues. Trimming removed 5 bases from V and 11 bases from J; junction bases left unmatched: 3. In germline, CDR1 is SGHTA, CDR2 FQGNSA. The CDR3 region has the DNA TGTGCCAGCAGCATACAGGGGACACCCCTCCACTTT. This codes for CASSIQGTPLHF.

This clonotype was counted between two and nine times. The CDR3 coding sequence is TGTGCCAGCAGCCCTGACTTGGGGGGGAGGACCCAGTACTTC. As protein: CASSPDLGGRTQYF. The V and J genes are TRBV6-5 and TRBJ2-5, with 7 nucleotides matching TRBD2. J lost 7 bases, V lost 6 bases, and 11 bases had no gene match. Germline loops: CDR1 MNHEY, CDR2 SVGAGI. The CDR3 is 14 amino acids.

Here the CDR3 DNA reads TGTGCCTCCATGAGGGGGGCCACCTACGAGCAGTACTTC. Translated, it gives CASMRGATYEQYF. V and J are TRBV7-9 and TRBJ2-7; D assignment may be TRBD1 or TRBD2 (6 bases each). CDR1 is SEHNR and CDR2 is FQNEAQ in the germline V gene (reference sequence). V lost 11 bases and J lost 2, with 16 bases in between. The CDR3 runs to 13 residues. Full variable domain (missing parts from reference TRBV7-9 and TRBJ2-7): DTGVSQNPRHKITKRGQNVTFRCDPISEHNRLYWYRQTLGQGPEFLTYFQNEAQLEKSRLLSDRFSAERPKGSFSTLEIQRTEQGDSAMYLCASMRGATYEQYFGPGTRLTVT.

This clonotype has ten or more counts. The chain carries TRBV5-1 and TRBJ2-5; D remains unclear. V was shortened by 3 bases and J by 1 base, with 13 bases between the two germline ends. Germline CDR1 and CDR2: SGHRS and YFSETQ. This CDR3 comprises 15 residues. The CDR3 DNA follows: TGCGCCAGCAGCTCAGGATGGACCTCCCAAGAGACCCAGTACTTC. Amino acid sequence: CASSSGWTSQETQYF.

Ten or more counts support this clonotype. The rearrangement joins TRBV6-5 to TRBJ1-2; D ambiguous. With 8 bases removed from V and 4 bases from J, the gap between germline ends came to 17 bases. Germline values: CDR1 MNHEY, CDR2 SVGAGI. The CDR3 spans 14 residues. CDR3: CASALREWGYGYTF. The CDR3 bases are TGTGCCAGCGCCCTGAGGGAGTGGGGCTATGGCTACACCTTC.

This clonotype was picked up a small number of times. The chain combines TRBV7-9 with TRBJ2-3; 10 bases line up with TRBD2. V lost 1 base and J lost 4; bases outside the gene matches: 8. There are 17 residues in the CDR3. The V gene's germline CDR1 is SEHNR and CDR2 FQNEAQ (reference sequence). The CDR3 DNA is TGTGCCAGCAGCTTAGGGCAATTAGCGGGGGGACCAGATACGCAGTATTTT. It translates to CASSLGQLAGGPDTQYF.

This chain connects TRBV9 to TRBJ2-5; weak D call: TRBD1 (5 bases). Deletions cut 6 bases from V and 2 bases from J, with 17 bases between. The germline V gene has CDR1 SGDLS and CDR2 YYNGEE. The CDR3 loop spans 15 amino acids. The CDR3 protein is CASTVLGQPQETQYF. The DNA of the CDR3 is TGTGCCAGCACCGTGTTAGGACAACCACAAGAGACCCAGTACTTC.

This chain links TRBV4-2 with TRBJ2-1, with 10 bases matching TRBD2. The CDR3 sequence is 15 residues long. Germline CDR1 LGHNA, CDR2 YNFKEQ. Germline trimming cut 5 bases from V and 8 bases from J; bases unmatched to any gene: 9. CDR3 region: CASSATSGPPDEQFF. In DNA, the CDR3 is TGTGCCAGCAGCGCGACTAGCGGGCCTCCGGATGAGCAGTTCTTC.

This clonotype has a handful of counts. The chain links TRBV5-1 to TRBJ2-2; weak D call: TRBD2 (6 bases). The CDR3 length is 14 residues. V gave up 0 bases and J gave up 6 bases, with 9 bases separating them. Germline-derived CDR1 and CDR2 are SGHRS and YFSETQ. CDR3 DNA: TGCGCCAGCAGCTTGGTGCGGGGACCCGGGGAGCTGTTTTTT. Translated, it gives CASSLVRGPGELFF.

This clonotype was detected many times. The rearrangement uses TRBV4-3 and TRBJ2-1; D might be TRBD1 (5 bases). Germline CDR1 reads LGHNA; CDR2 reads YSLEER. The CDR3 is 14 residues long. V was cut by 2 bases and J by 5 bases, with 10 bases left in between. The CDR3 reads CASSQLKDNNEQFF. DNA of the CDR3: TGCGCCAGCAGCCAATTAAAGGACAACAATGAGCAGTTCTTC.

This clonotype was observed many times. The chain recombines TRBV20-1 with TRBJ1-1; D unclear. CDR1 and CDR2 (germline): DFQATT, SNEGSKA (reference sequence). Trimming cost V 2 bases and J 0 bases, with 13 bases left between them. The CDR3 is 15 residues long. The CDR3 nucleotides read TGCAGTGCTAGAAAGGGAGGCGGCTTGAACACTGAAGCTTTCTTT. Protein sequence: CSARKGGGLNTEAFF.

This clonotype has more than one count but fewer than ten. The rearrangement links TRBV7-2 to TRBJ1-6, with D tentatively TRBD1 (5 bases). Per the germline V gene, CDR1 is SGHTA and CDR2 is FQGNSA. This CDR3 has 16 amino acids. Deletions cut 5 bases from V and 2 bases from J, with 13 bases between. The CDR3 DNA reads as TGTGCCAGCAGCCCACAGGTGACAGCCTATAATTCACCCCTCCACTTT. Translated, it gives CASSPQVTAYNSPLHF.

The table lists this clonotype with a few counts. The CDR3 protein is CASSRGVDYEQYV. In nucleotides, the CDR3 is TGTGCCAGCAGCAGAGGTGTGGACTACGAGCAGTACGTC. The chain links TRBV2 to TRBJ2-7; D ambiguous. The germline CDR1 and CDR2 sequences are SNHLY and FYNNEI. Trimming shortened V by 6 bases and J by 3 bases, and 12 bases separated the two germline ends. CDR3 size: 13 residues.

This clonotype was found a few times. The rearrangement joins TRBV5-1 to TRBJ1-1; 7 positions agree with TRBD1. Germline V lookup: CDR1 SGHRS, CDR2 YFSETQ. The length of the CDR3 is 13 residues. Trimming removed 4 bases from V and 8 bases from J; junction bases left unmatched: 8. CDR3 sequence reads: CASSPQGGSEAFF. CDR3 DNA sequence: TGCGCCAGCAGCCCTCAGGGGGGGAGCGAAGCTTTCTTT.

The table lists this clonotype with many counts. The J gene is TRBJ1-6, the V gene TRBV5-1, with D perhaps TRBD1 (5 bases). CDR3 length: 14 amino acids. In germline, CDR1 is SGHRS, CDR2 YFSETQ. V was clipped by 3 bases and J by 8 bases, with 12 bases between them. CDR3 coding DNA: TGCGCCAGCAGCTCCGGGACCGTCGATTCACCCCTCCACTTT. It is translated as CASSSGTVDSPLHF. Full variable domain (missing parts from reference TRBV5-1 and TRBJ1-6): KAGVTQTPRYLIKTRGQQVTLSCSPISGHRSVSWYQQTPGQGLQFLFEYFSETQRNKGNFPGRFSGRQFSNSRSEMNVSTLELGDSALYLCASSSGTVDSPLHFGNGTRLTVT.

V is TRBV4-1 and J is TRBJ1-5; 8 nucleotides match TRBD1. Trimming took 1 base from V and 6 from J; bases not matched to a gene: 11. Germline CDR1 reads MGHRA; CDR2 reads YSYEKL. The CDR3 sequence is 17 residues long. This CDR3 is CASSQGPQGARGQPQHF. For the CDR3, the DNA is TGCGCCAGCAGCCAAGGACCGCAGGGGGCGCGGGGTCAGCCCCAGCATTTT.

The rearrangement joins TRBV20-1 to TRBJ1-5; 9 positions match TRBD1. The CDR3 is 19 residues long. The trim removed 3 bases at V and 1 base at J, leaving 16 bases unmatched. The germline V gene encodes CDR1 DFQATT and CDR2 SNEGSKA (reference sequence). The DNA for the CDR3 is TGCAGTGCTAGGGCTCTTTCCGGGACAGGGATGTTGAGCAATCAGCCCCAGCATTTT. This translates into CSARALSGTGMLSNQPQHF.

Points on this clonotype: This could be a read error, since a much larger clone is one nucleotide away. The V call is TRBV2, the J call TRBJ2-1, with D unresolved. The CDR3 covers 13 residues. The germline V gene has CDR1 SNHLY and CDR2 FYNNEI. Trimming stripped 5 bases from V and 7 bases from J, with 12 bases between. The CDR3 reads CASSSGRGNEQFF. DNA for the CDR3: TGTGCCAGCAGTTCCGGGCGAGGTAATGAGCAGTTCTTC.

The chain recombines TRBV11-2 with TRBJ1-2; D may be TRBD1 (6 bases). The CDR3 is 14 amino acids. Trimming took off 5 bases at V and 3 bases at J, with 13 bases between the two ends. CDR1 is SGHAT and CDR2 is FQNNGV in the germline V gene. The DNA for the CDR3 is TGTGCCAGCAGCCTTGCAGGGGAGGACTATGGCTACACCTTC. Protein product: CASSLAGEDYGYTF.

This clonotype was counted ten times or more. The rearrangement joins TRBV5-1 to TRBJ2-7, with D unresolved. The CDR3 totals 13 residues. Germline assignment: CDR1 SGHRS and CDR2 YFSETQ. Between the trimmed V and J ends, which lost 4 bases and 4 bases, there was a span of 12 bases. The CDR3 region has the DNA TGCGCCAGCAGCAAGGACGGAATTTACGAGCAGTACTTC. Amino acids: CASSKDGIYEQYF.

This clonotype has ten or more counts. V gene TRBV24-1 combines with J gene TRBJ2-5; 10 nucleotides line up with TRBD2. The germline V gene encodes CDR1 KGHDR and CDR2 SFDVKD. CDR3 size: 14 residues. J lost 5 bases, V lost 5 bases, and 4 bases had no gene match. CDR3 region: CATSGPGLAETQYF. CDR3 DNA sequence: TGTGCCACCAGTGGGCCGGGACTAGCGGAGACCCAGTACTTC.

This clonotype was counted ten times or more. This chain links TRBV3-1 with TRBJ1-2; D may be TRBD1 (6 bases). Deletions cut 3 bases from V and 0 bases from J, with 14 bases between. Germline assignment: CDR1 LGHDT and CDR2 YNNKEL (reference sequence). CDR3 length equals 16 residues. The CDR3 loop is CASSQRGGDSNYGYTF. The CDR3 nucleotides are TGTGCCAGCAGCCAGAGGGGGGGAGACTCTAACTATGGCTACACCTTC.

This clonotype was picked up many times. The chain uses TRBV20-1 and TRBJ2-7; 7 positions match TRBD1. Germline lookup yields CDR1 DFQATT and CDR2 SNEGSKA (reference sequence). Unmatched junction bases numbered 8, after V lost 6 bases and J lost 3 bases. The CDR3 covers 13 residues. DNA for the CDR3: TGCAGTGCAACTCGCGACAGGGACTACGAGCAGTACTTC. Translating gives CSATRDRDYEQYF.

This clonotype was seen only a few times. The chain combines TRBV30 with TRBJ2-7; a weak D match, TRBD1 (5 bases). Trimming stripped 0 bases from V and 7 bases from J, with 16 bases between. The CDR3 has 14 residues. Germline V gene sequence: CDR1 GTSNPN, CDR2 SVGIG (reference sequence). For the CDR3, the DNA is TGTGCCTGGAGTGTAGCTCAGGGTGCTGGGGAGCAGTACTTC. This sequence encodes CAWSVAQGAGEQYF.

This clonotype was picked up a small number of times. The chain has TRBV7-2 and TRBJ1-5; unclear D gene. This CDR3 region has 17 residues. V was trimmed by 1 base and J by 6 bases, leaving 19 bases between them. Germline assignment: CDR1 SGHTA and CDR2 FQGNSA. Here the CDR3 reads CASSLGVGPWSGQPQHF. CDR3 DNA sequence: TGTGCCAGCAGCTTAGGGGTGGGTCCCTGGTCAGGTCAGCCCCAGCATTTT.

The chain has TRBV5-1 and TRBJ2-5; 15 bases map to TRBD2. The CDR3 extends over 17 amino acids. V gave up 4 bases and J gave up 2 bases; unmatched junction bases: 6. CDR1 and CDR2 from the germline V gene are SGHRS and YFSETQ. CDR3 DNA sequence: TGCGCCAGCAGCCCGGGACTAGCGGGGGGCATACAAGAGACCCAGTACTTC. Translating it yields CASSPGLAGGIQETQYF.

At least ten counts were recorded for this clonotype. The CDR3 DNA reads as TGCGCCAGCAGCACTACCGACAGACCGGGGTGGGACGAGCAGTACGTC. Residues: CASSTTDRPGWDEQYV. The rearrangement uses TRBV5-1 and TRBJ2-7; TRBD1 or TRBD2 may be the D gene (5 bases each). The germline V gene has CDR1 SGHRS and CDR2 YFSETQ. This CDR3 contains 16 residues. V was pared by 4 bases and J by 5 bases, with 22 bases between.

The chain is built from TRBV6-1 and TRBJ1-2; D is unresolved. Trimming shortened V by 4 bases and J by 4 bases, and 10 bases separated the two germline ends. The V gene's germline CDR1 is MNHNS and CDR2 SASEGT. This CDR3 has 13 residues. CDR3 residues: CASSGAQFYGYTF. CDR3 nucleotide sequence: TGTGCCAGCAGTGGAGCTCAGTTCTATGGCTACACCTTC.

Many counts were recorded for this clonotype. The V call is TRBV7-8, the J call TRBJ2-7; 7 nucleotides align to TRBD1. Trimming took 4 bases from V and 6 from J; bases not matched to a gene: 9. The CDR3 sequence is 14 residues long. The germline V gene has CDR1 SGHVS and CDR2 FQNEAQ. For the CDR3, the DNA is TGTGCCAGCAGCTCGACAGGGTATTCTAGCGAGCAGTACTTC. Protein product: CASSSTGYSSEQYF.